This T cell receptor (beta chain) emerged from a study of cytomegalovirus exposure and HLA in healthy donors. Study-wide results and limits: Donors were assumed by presence/absence analyses to have roughly uniform sequencing depth. By a later analysis, the bulk of CMV-associated TCR beta chains appeared HLA-restricted. A later analysis by the authors found several of the most significant clusters apparently linked to common viral pathogens. Reports state that TCR beta sequences accurately predicted most subjects' HLA-A and HLA-B alleles.

PCR amplification relied on 60 Vbeta primers (plus 13 Jbeta primers). Libraries were prepared by immunoSEQ multiplex PCR; TCRdb keeps only in-frame clonotypes and omits some of them. The sample lists 120,000 or so clones, approximately 75% occurring once. As to this clone: Its target is not known.

The V gene lost 0 bases and the J gene lost 0 bases, with 12 bases spanning the gap. The CDR3 length is 16 residues. Germline V gives CDR1 GTSNPN, CDR2 SVGIG (reference sequence). Sequencing was carried out using PBMCs. The chain carries TRBV30 and TRBJ2-1; no reliable D call. This sequence originates from a man aged 45-65 years in good health and CMV-seropositive. In DNA form, the CDR3 reads TGTGCCTGGAGTGTACTCCACTCCCTCTCCTACAATGAGCAGTTCTTC. Translation gives CAWSVLHSLSYNEQFF.